Sequencing of this T cell receptor beta chain was carried out in a study of control samples from healthy donors and cancer patients. The CDR3 runs to 14 residues. V lost 5 bases to trimming and J lost 9 bases, with 14 bases between them. Per germline, CDR1 MNHNY and CDR2 SVGAGI (reference sequence). This table comes from immunoSEQ multiplex PCR, and its TCRdb copy is limited to in-frame clones, with some not included. The data contain about 140,000 clones, around 94% of them singletons. The rearrangement uses TRBV6-6 and TRBJ1-6, with D possibly TRBD1 on 5 matching bases. The sample was blood. The clonotype was recovered from a man between 35 and 55 years old in good health. The CDR3 protein is CASSATATPSPLHF. CDR3 in DNA: TGTGCCAGCAGTGCGACAGCTACACCTTCACCCCTCCACTTT.